These 22 T cell receptor beta chains were sequenced from one sample in a study of coeliac disease. Clones were sequenced by immunoSEQ multiplex PCR, and TCRdb holds only the in-frame ones, with some missing. Of around 1,200 clones in the sample, about 53% were seen once. Sequencing was performed on intraepithelial lymphocytes from the gut. These receptors all come from a man aged 70-80 years without celiac disease.

This clone occurred a few times. The sample carries other DNA sequences with the same CDR3. The rearrangement uses TRBV27 and TRBJ2-6; no firm D call. With 2 bases removed from V and 0 bases from J, the gap between germline ends came to 5 bases. The CDR3 sequence is 15 residues long. CDR1 is MNHEY and CDR2 is SMNVEV in the germline V gene (reference sequence). The CDR3 DNA reads TGTGCCAGCAGTTTAGCTAGCTCTGGGGCCAACGTCCTGACTTTC. Protein product: CASSLASSGANVLTF.

The chain links TRBV29-1 to TRBJ2-2; D is perhaps TRBD2 (5 bases). CDR3 length: 14 residues. The V and J ends lost 4 bases and 7 bases respectively, with 16 bases between them. Germline CDR1 and CDR2: SQVTM and ANQGSEA. DNA for the CDR3: TGCAGCGTTGGGAGACCAAGCGGTAGCGGGGAGCTGTTTTTT. Amino acid sequence: CSVGRPSGSGELFF.

The chain carries TRBV4-2 and TRBJ1-2; maybe TRBD1 (5 bases). Germline V gene data show CDR1 as LGHNA and CDR2 as YNFKEQ. With 0 bases removed from V and 6 bases from J, the gap between germline ends came to 14 bases. This CDR3 comprises 15 residues. The CDR3 nucleotides are TGTGCCAGCAGCCAAGAGACAGCACTCCGGGATGGCTACACCTTC. Amino acids: CASSQETALRDGYTF.

V usage is TRBV4-1 and J usage is TRBJ2-3, with D possibly being TRBD1 (6 bases). The germline V gene has CDR1 MGHRA and CDR2 YSYEKL. Trimming removed 4 bases at V and 2 bases at J, with 16 bases between. CDR3 length equals 16 residues. The chain's CDR3 is CASSPRGGAFTDTQYF. In DNA, the CDR3 is TGCGCCAGCAGCCCTCGAGGGGGAGCCTTCACAGATACGCAGTATTTT.

This clone has a handful of counts. This sample also contains other DNA sequences that code for the same CDR3. This chain connects TRBV18 to TRBJ1-6; 8 bases agree with TRBD1. The germline gives CDR1 KGHSH, CDR2 LQKENI. The CDR3 has 15 amino acids. The J segment lost 10 bases and the V segment lost 3 bases, leaving 8 bases of the junction unmatched. For the CDR3, the DNA is TGTGCCAGCTCACCTACACAGGGGGGAGAATCACCCCTCCACTTT. Amino acid sequence: CASSPTQGGESPLHF.

The chain recombines TRBV28 with TRBJ2-5, with D possibly matching TRBD2 (5 bases). Germline CDR1 reads MDHEN; CDR2 reads SYDVKM. This CDR3 has 14 residues. The V gene lost 4 bases and the J gene lost 6 bases, with 15 bases spanning the gap. The CDR3 DNA reads as TGTGCCAGCAGTTACGAGGGAAGTTCGAAGACCCAGTACTTC. Its translation is CASSYEGSSKTQYF.

This sequence joins TRBV7-9 and TRBJ2-2; 8 bases are shared with TRBD1. The J segment lost 3 bases and the V segment lost 5 bases, leaving 8 bases of the junction unmatched. Germline CDR1 and CDR2: SEHNR and FQNEAQ (reference sequence). The CDR3 is 16 residues long. CDR3 nucleotides: TGTGCCAGCAGCGCCCGACAGGGGTCAGACACCGGGGAGCTGTTTTTT. This codes for CASSARQGSDTGELFF.

There are a few counts of this clone. The chain recombines TRBV6-1 with TRBJ2-6, with D maybe TRBD2 (5 bases). With 4 bases removed from V and 5 bases from J, the gap between germline ends came to 15 bases. Germline-derived CDR1 and CDR2 are MNHNS and SASEGT. The CDR3 is 16 amino acids. The chain's CDR3 is CASSAVRGLRANVLTF. In nucleotides, the CDR3 is TGTGCCAGCAGTGCGGTTCGGGGTCTGAGGGCCAACGTCCTGACTTTC.

The rearrangement joins TRBV28 to TRBJ1-2; a weak D match, TRBD1 (6 bases). The V gene's germline CDR1 is MDHEN and CDR2 SYDVKM. The V gene lost 7 bases and the J gene lost 0 bases, with 15 bases spanning the gap. This CDR3 has 15 residues. As DNA, the CDR3 is TGTGCCAGCACCCCTTCCGGGGGGCCTAACTATGGCTACACCTTC. Translation gives CASTPSGGPNYGYTF.

This clone showed up just a few times. The V call is TRBV6-1, the J call TRBJ2-2; D is perhaps TRBD1 (6 bases). V was pared by 6 bases and J by 2 bases, with 10 bases between. Germline CDR1 and CDR2: MNHNS and SASEGT. The CDR3 runs 14 residues. CDR3 loop: CASSRDINTGELFF. CDR3 nucleotide sequence: TGTGCCAGCAGCCGGGACATTAACACCGGGGAGCTGTTTTTT.

The chain couples TRBV28 to TRBJ1-1; 8 nucleotides match TRBD1. The germline gives CDR1 MDHEN, CDR2 SYDVKM. This CDR3 region has 15 residues. V lost 1 base and J lost 6; bases outside the gene matches: 7. CDR3 nucleotide sequence: TGTGCCAGCAGTTTATTGCGACAGGGGAGCGCTGAAGCTTTCTTT. Translation gives CASSLLRQGSAEAFF.

By frequency in the sample, this clone is large. The rearrangement uses TRBV10-1 and TRBJ1-4; D remains unclear. The germline gives CDR1 WNHNN, CDR2 SYGVQD (reference sequence). V lost 4 bases and J lost 7, with 22 bases in between. This CDR3 has 17 amino acids. The CDR3 DNA reads TGCGCCAGCAGTGTTGACTCCGAGATCCGCGCGGGTGAAAAACTGTTTTTT. Amino acids: CASSVDSEIRAGEKLFF.

V usage is TRBV6-1 and J usage is TRBJ1-4; D not resolved. This CDR3 is 14 amino acids long. The V gene's germline CDR1 is MNHNS and CDR2 SASEGT. Trimming removed 3 bases from V and 5 bases from J, with 10 bases in between. The DNA for the CDR3 is TGTGCCAGCAGTGATCAGACGGGGAATGAAAAACTGTTTTTT. Translating it yields CASSDQTGNEKLFF.

This clone has just one count. The J gene is TRBJ2-1, the V gene TRBV5-4; perhaps TRBD2 as D (5 bases). Germline CDR1 and CDR2: SGHNT and YYREEE (reference sequence). The CDR3 spans 17 residues. With 4 bases removed from V and 0 bases from J, the gap between germline ends came to 17 bases. This CDR3 is CASSTGGIGSSYNEQFF. In DNA form, the CDR3 reads TGTGCCAGCAGCACTGGAGGTATCGGAAGCTCCTACAATGAGCAGTTCTTC. The full variable domain, rest sourced from reference TRBV5-4 and TRBJ2-1, is ETGVTQSPTHLIKTRGQQVTLRCSSQSGHNTVSWYQQALGQGPQFIFQYYREEENGRGNFPPRFSGLQFPNYSSELNVNALELDDSALYLCASSTGGIGSSYNEQFFGPGTRLTVL.

This chain uses TRBV28 with TRBJ1-5; 9 bases match TRBD1. The ends lost 7 bases at V and 5 bases at J; junction bases unmatched: 9. This CDR3 has 15 amino acids. The germline gives CDR1 MDHEN, CDR2 SYDVKM. CDR3 bases: TGTGCCAGCATCACCTCGGGACAGGGCTATCAGCCCCAGCATTTT. It is translated as CASITSGQGYQPQHF.

This clone was picked up a small number of times. V and J are TRBV7-9 and TRBJ2-7; unclear D gene. The germline gives CDR1 SEHNR, CDR2 FQNEAQ (reference sequence). Trimming stripped 5 bases from V and 3 bases from J, with 17 bases between. This CDR3 contains 15 residues. The CDR3 here is CASSQSMEFGYEQYF. The CDR3 nucleotides are TGTGCCAGCAGCCAGAGTATGGAGTTCGGCTACGAGCAGTACTTC.

The rearrangement uses TRBV6-6 and TRBJ2-7; 8 bases agree with TRBD1. The CDR3 totals 13 residues. V lost 5 bases and J lost 6; bases outside the gene matches: 6. The germline CDR1 and CDR2 sequences are MNHNY and SVGAGI (reference sequence). The CDR3 here is CASSADRAGEQYF. The CDR3 DNA reads TGTGCCAGCAGTGCGGACAGGGCCGGCGAGCAGTACTTC.

This chain uses TRBV6-6 with TRBJ2-7; 7 nucleotides align to TRBD1. Germline CDR1 is MNHNY and CDR2 is SVGAGI (reference sequence). The length of the CDR3 is 13 residues. V lost 7 bases, J lost 9 bases, and 12 bases stayed unmatched. The DNA of the CDR3 is TGTGCCAGCACCGTAACAGGGGAACGCGCGCAGTACTTC. Its protein product is CASTVTGERAQYF.

The J gene is TRBJ1-6, the V gene TRBV5-1, with unresolved D. Germline V gives CDR1 SGHRS, CDR2 YFSETQ. This CDR3 region has 14 residues. V lost 0 bases and J lost 5, with 6 bases in between. CDR3 loop: CASSLGDNNSPLHF. The CDR3, as DNA: TGCGCCAGCAGCTTGGGTGACAATAATTCACCCCTCCACTTT.

This chain uses TRBV5-1 with TRBJ2-5, with TRBD2 as a possible D gene (6 bases). Matching the DNA end better, TRBJ2-7 makes the J call doubtful. The CDR3 spans 13 residues. Germline V gene data show CDR1 as SGHRS and CDR2 as YFSETQ. The DNA of the CDR3 is TGCGCCAGCAGCCCGGGGACTTGGAACGAGCAGTACTTC. Protein product: CASSPGTWNEQYF.

As concerns this clone: This may come from a read error, since a much larger clone is one base off. This sequence joins TRBV5-1 and TRBJ2-2; 7 bases map to TRBD1. This CDR3 is built from 13 residues. Germline assignment: CDR1 SGHRS and CDR2 YFSETQ. The CDR3 DNA reads TGCGCCATTACGGACAGGAACACCGGGGAGCTGCTTTTT. Translated: CAITDRNTGELLF. Supplemented by reference TRBV5-1 and TRBJ2-2, the full variable domain reads KAGVTQTPRYLIKTRGQQVTLSCSPISGHRSVSWYQQTPGQGLQFLFEYFSETQRNKGNFPGRFSGRQFSNSRSEMNVSTLELGDSALYLCAITDRNTGELLFGEGSRLTVL.

Remarks on this clone: A single base is all that separates this from a far larger clone, so a read error is likely. The same CDR3 arises from other DNA sequences in this sample as well. The rearrangement joins TRBV15 to TRBJ1-4, with a tentative D call TRBD1 (5 bases). V was shortened by 3 bases and J by 5 bases, with 13 bases between the two germline ends. The CDR3 is 15 amino acids. The germline gives CDR1 LNHNV, CDR2 YYDKDF (reference sequence). The CDR3 bases are TGTGCCACCAGCAGGGTAGGGGACTCGAATGAAAAACTGTTTTTT. This sequence encodes CATSRVGDSNEKLFF.